This T cell receptor beta chain was sequenced in a study of control samples from healthy donors and cancer patients. Profiled with immunoSEQ multiplex PCR; TCRdb holds only in-frame clones, not every one. The sample lists over 90,000 clones, about 90% occurring once. This CDR3 comprises 13 residues. The V gene lost 3 bases and the J gene lost 4 bases, with 7 bases spanning the gap. The chain is built from TRBV23-1 and TRBJ1-5; D is unresolved. TRBV23-1 is assigned to the ORF class and has an uncertain function. The clonotype was recovered from a young woman in good health. Sequenced material: blood. The CDR3 region is CASSQRLNQPQHF. The CDR3 nucleotides read TGCGCCAGCAGTCAGCGGTTGAATCAGCCCCAGCATTTT.